The following is a T cell receptor (beta chain) sequence with its context. With V trimmed by 5 bases and J by 2 bases, 8 bases remained unmatched. Per germline, CDR1 SNHLY and CDR2 FYNNEI. CDR3 length: 15 amino acids. These data are taken from a study of blood T cell repertoires in COVID-19. Background on the study: Material from acute and convalescent COVID-19 was sourced from the United States, Italy and Spain.

The method was immunoSEQ multiplex PCR; TCRdb's version includes in-frame clones alone and lacks a portion of them. Among 150,000 to 180,000 clones listed, more than 80% were seen once. The TCR was taken from a man aged 50 to 60 with acute or convalescent COVID-19. The sequencing input was peripheral blood. The chain recombines TRBV2 with TRBJ2-7; 8 bases line up with TRBD1. The CDR3 sequence: CASSQTTGVTYEQYF. CDR3 bases: TGTGCCAGCAGTCAAACGACAGGGGTAACCTACGAGCAGTACTTC.